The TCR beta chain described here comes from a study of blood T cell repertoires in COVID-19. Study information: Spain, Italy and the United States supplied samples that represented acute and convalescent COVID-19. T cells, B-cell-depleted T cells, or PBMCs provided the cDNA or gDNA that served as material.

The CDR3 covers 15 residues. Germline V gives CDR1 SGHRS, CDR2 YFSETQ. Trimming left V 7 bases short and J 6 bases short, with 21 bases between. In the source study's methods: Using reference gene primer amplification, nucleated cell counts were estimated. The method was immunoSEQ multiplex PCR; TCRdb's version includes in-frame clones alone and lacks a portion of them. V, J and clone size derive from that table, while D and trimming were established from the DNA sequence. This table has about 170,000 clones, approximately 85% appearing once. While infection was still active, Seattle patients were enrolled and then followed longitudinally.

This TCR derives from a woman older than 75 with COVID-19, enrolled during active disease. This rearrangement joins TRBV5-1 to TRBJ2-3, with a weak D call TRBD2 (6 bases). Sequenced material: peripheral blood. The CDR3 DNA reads TGCGCCAGCGAGGCTAGCGACCCGATGGGGGATACGCAGTATTTT. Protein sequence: CASEASDPMGDTQYF.